This T cell receptor (beta chain) was profiled in a study of OX40 agonist ivuxolimab in advanced cancers. Measured with immunoSEQ multiplex PCR; TCRdb has only the in-frame clones, and not every one. The repertoire consists of tens of thousands of clones, with roughly 87% occurring once and the leading ten covering around 2.8%. V was trimmed by 3 bases and J by 6 bases, leaving 21 bases between them. The CDR3 consists of 16 residues. Germline V gene data show CDR1 as SEHNR and CDR2 as FQNEAQ (reference sequence). This specimen was CD4+ or CD8+ T cells sorted from blood, taken in a trial of the OX40 agonist ivuxolimab. The V and J genes are TRBV7-9 and TRBJ2-7; TRBD1 or TRBD2 may be the D gene (7 bases each). The origin of this receptor is an adult with an advanced solid tumor such as melanoma, head and neck, liver or kidney cancer. The CDR3 nucleotides read TGTGCCAGCAGCTTGGGGAGGGGGACAGTAGCTCGCGAGCAGTACTTC. It translates to CASSLGRGTVAREQYF.